The 24 T cell receptor beta chains below all came from one sample that was sequenced in a study of CD8 T cells in Susac syndrome. Reverse transcription used about 0.5 to 1 ug RNA and random hexamers. TCRdb itself ran the immunoSEQ multiplex PCR reads through MiXCR, one entry per CDR3 protein. The data show some 190,000 distinct CDR3 sequences, approximately 93% seen once. Sequenced: CD4+ T cells from PBMCs. Receptor source: a human donor in good health.

The V and J genes are TRBV28 and TRBJ2-5; a weak D match, TRBD2 (5 bases). Germline CDR1 reads MDHEN; CDR2 reads SYDVKM. This CDR3 region has 12 residues. Trimming shortened V by 4 bases and J by 6 bases, and 9 bases separated the two germline ends. For the CDR3, the DNA is TGTGCCAGCAGTTCCGACGGGAAGACCCAGTACTTC. It specifies CASSSDGKTQYF. The whole variable domain, filled in from reference TRBV28 and TRBJ2-5, reads DVKVTQSSRYLVKRTGEKVFLECVQDMDHENMFWYRQDPGLGLRLIYFSYDVKMKEKGDIPEGYSVSREKKERFSLILESASTNQTSMYLCASSSDGKTQYFGPGTRLLVL.

This sequence joins TRBV4-3 and TRBJ2-6, with TRBD1 matching over 7 bases. This CDR3 is 19 amino acids long. V dropped 1 base and J dropped 2; count of bases not matched to a gene: 11. The germline V gene has CDR1 LGHNA and CDR2 YSLEER. CDR3 loop: CASSQGGGRVVTGANVLTF. The CDR3 DNA reads as TGCGCCAGCAGCCAAGGAGGGGGCAGGGTGGTGACTGGGGCCAACGTCCTGACTTTC.

The chain links TRBV19 to TRBJ2-2; D unresolved. CDR3 length: 14 residues. The ends were cut back, 3 bases at V and 1 base at J, with 6 bases in the middle. Germline V gene data show CDR1 as LNHDA and CDR2 as SQIVND (reference sequence). For the CDR3, the DNA is TGTGCCAGTAGTATCCCGGGGAACACCGGGGAGCTGTTTTTT. As protein: CASSIPGNTGELFF.

This chain links TRBV15 with TRBJ2-5; D ambiguous. V was pared by 4 bases and J by 3 bases, with 6 bases between. Germline CDR1 LNHNV, CDR2 YYDKDF (reference sequence). The length of the CDR3 is 12 residues. CDR3 sequence reads: CATSTTEETQYF. The CDR3 coding sequence is TGTGCCACCAGCACCACCGAAGAGACCCAGTACTTC.

V and J are TRBV14 and TRBJ1-2; D remains unclear. V lost 4 bases to trimming and J lost 2 bases, with 11 bases between them. Germline V gene sequence: CDR1 SGHDN, CDR2 FVKESK. The CDR3 has 14 amino acids. The CDR3 protein is CASSPHLGNYGYTF. Here the CDR3 DNA reads TGTGCCAGCAGCCCTCACCTTGGAAACTATGGCTACACCTTC.

The chain has TRBV9 and TRBJ2-6; weak D call: TRBD2 (5 bases). The CDR3 has 17 amino acids. Germline V gene lookup returns CDR1 SGDLS and CDR2 YYNGEE. The V and J ends lost 2 bases and 4 bases respectively, with 16 bases between them. The CDR3 DNA reads as TGTGCCAGCAGCGTTGAAATTTACCCGGGGGGGGCCAACGTCCTGACTTTC. Translation gives CASSVEIYPGGANVLTF.

V is TRBV12-3 or TRBV12-4 and J is TRBJ1-1; no clear D. V shed 0 bases and J shed 6 bases, with 14 bases lying between them. There are 15 residues in the CDR3. The CDR3 nucleotides read TGTGCCAGCAGTTTAGCGCTGGGCAGGAAGGCTGAAGCTTTCTTT. Translating gives CASSLALGRKAEAFF.

This rearrangement joins TRBV9 to TRBJ2-1; D not resolved. Germline V lookup: CDR1 SGDLS, CDR2 YYNGEE. The V end was cut by 0 bases, the J end by 6 bases, with 13 bases between. The CDR3 covers 15 residues. The CDR3 bases are TGTGCCAGCAGCGTAGCGGAGATACGATCCAATGAGCAGTTCTTC. Protein sequence: CASSVAEIRSNEQFF.

The chain combines TRBV5-5 with TRBJ2-3, with D perhaps given as TRBD1 or TRBD2 (5 bases each). Trimming pared 0 bases from V and 2 bases from J, leaving 10 bases between. CDR1 and CDR2 (germline): SGHKS, YYEKEE (reference sequence). This CDR3 is built from 15 residues. CDR3 sequence (DNA): TGTGCCAGCAGCTTGGGGGACGTTCTCACAGATACGCAGTATTTT. Encoded protein: CASSLGDVLTDTQYF.

The chain joins TRBV7-2 to TRBJ1-4, with D perhaps matching TRBD1 (5 bases). In germline, CDR1 is SGHTA, CDR2 FQGNSA. The CDR3 is 15 amino acids. V was clipped by 3 bases and J by 7 bases, with 15 bases between them. CDR3 bases: TGTGCCAGCAGCTTCACACCGGGACGGGGTGAAAAACTGTTTTTT. Residues: CASSFTPGRGEKLFF. Complete variable domain (other parts from reference TRBV7-2 and TRBJ1-4): GAGVSQSPSNKVTEKGKDVELRCDPISGHTALYWYRQSLGQGLEFLIYFQGNSAPDKSGLPSDRFSAERTGGSVSTLTIQRTQQEDSAVYLCASSFTPGRGEKLFFGSGTQLSVL.

J is TRBJ2-3 and V is TRBV30; no reliable D call. The CDR3 consists of 14 residues. The V gene's germline CDR1 is GTSNPN and CDR2 SVGIG (reference sequence). V shed 4 bases and J shed 0 bases, with 11 bases lying between them. The DNA for the CDR3 is TGTGCCTGGAAGGGTTATTCTAGCACAGATACGCAGTATTTT. Amino acids: CAWKGYSSTDTQYF.

The V call is TRBV12-3 or TRBV12-4, the J call TRBJ2-2, with D possibly matching TRBD2 (7 bases). The CDR3 runs 18 residues. Trimming stripped 6 bases from V and 5 bases from J, with 25 bases between. The DNA of the CDR3 is TGTGCCAGCAGCCTCCCTTGGGGGAGGGACAAGAAGACCGGGGAGCTGTTTTTT. Its protein product is CASSLPWGRDKKTGELFF.

A single count supports this clonotype. The J gene is TRBJ2-7, the V gene TRBV6-1; D is possibly TRBD1 or TRBD2 (6 bases each). V was cut by 7 bases and J by 1 base, with 17 bases left in between. Looked up from germline, CDR1 is MNHNS and CDR2 is SASEGT. CDR3 length equals 15 residues. The CDR3 DNA reads as TGTGCCAGCATGGGAGGAGGCACAGGGTCCTACGAGCAGTACTTC. It is translated as CASMGGGTGSYEQYF.

This chain joins TRBV7-2 and TRBJ2-4, with D uncertain. With 1 base removed from V and 7 bases from J, the gap between germline ends came to 8 bases. The CDR3 covers 13 residues. Per germline, CDR1 SGHTA and CDR2 FQGNSA. The chain's CDR3 is CASSLDQGNIQYF. CDR3 DNA: TGTGCCAGCAGCTTAGATCAAGGGAACATTCAGTACTTC.

This chain links TRBV10-3 with TRBJ2-3, with D unclear. Trimming took 4 bases from V and 1 from J, leaving 3 bases between them. There are 12 residues in the CDR3. CDR1 is ENHRY and CDR2 is SYGVKD in the germline V gene. The CDR3 region is CAISGGTDTQYF. CDR3 coding DNA: TGTGCCATCAGTGGAGGCACAGATACGCAGTATTTT.

The chain has TRBV14 and TRBJ2-7; a weak D match, TRBD1 (5 bases). Looked up from germline, CDR1 is SGHDN and CDR2 is FVKESK. V was cut by 4 bases and J by 0 bases, with 10 bases left in between. This CDR3 spans 14 amino acids. DNA for the CDR3: TGTGCCAGCAGCCTATCACAGGTCTCCTACGAGCAGTACTTC. Protein: CASSLSQVSYEQYF.

The V call is TRBV2, the J call TRBJ2-3; D is ambiguous. This CDR3 is 11 amino acids long. The V end was cut by 7 bases, the J end by 4 bases, with 6 bases between. The germline V gene encodes CDR1 SNHLY and CDR2 FYNNEI. The CDR3 region is CASMVSDTQYF. CDR3 bases: TGTGCCAGCATGGTCTCAGATACGCAGTATTTT.

The chain employs TRBV12-3 or TRBV12-4 and TRBJ2-3, with D possibly matching TRBD2 (5 bases). V shed 1 base and J shed 7 bases, with 12 bases lying between them. This CDR3 contains 14 residues. CDR3 bases: TGTGCCAGCAGTTTAGGGACTCCCCTAAATACGCAGTATTTT. Protein: CASSLGTPLNTQYF.

In this sample, this clonotype turned up once. The gene calls are TRBV11-2 and TRBJ2-2; 7 positions agree with TRBD1. The CDR3 covers 11 residues. Germline V gives CDR1 SGHAT, CDR2 FQNNGV. The trim removed 7 bases at V and 13 bases at J, leaving 6 bases unmatched. The CDR3 bases are TGTGCCAGCACCGGAGACAGGGCGCTGTTTTTT. Translating it yields CASTGDRALFF.

The V gene is TRBV20-1, the J gene TRBJ2-3; 14 bases line up with TRBD2. There are 16 residues in the CDR3. V dropped 5 bases and J dropped 2; count of bases not matched to a gene: 6. CDR1 is DFQATT, CDR2 SNEGSKA, per germline (reference sequence). CDR3 in DNA: TGCAGTGCTTTAAGGACTAGCGGGGGGTTCACAGATACGCAGTATTTT. It encodes CSALRTSGGFTDTQYF.

The chain recombines TRBV28 with TRBJ1-2; 9 bases agree with TRBD1. Germline-derived CDR1 and CDR2 are MDHEN and SYDVKM. The CDR3 is 15 residues long. After removal of 5 bases from V and 8 bases from J, the junction contained 12 bases not matched to a gene. The CDR3 protein is CASSKSSGQGGGYTF. The CDR3 DNA reads TGTGCCAGCAGTAAATCCTCGGGACAGGGTGGCGGCTACACCTTC.

J is TRBJ2-7 and V is TRBV5-6; D gene ambiguous. This CDR3 spans 14 amino acids. Trimming left V 1 base short and J 2 bases short, with 10 bases between. Germline lookup yields CDR1 SGHDT and CDR2 YYEEEE. CDR3 region: CASSLNGQPYEQYV. The DNA of the CDR3 is TGTGCCAGCAGCTTGAACGGGCAGCCCTACGAGCAGTACGTC.

DNA of the CDR3: TGTGCCACCAGCAGAGGGGGTCCCTACGAGCAGTACTTC. This sequence encodes CATSRGGPYEQYF. The rearrangement joins TRBV15 to TRBJ2-7; D is undetermined. The CDR3 is 13 amino acids. Germline V CDR1 and CDR2: LNHNV, YYDKDF (reference sequence). Trimming stripped 1 base from V and 2 bases from J, with 6 bases between.

V is TRBV19 and J is TRBJ1-1; D possibly corresponds to TRBD1 (6 bases). The CDR3 has 15 residues. V was shortened by 3 bases and J by 10 bases, with 21 bases between the two germline ends. Germline V gene data show CDR1 as LNHDA and CDR2 as SQIVND (reference sequence). The CDR3 is CASSIQVFQGYRAFF. Written as DNA, the CDR3 is TGTGCCAGTAGTATTCAAGTTTTCCAGGGGTATAGAGCTTTCTTT.